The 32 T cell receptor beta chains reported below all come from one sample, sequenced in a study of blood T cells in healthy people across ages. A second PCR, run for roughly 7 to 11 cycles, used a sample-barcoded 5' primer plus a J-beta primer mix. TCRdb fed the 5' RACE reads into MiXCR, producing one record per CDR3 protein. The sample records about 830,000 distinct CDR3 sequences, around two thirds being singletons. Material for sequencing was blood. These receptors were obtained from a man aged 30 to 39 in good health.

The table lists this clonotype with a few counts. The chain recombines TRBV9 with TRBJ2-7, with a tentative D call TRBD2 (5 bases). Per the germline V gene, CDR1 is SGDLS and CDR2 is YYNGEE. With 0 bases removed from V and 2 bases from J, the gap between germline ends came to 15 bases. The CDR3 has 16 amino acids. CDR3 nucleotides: TGTGCCAGCAGCGTAGCTGAGAGGGAAATCCCCTACGAGCAGTACTTC. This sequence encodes CASSVAEREIPYEQYF. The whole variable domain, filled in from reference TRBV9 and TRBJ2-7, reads DSGVTQTPKHLITATGQRVTLRCSPRSGDLSVYWYQQSLDQGLQFLIQYYNGEERAKGNILERFSAQQFPDLHSELNLSSLELGDSALYFCASSVAEREIPYEQYFGPGTRLTVT.

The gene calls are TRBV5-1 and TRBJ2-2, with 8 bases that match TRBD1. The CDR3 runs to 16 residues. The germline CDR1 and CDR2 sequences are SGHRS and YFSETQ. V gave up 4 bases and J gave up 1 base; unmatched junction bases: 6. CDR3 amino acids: CASSPRTGMNTGELFF. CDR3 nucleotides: TGCGCCAGCAGCCCCCGGACAGGGATGAACACCGGGGAGCTGTTTTTT.

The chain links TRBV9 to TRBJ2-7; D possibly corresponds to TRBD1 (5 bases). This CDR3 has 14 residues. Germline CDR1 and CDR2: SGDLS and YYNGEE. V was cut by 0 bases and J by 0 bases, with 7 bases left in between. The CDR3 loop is CASSVGQNSYEQYF. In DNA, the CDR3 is TGTGCCAGCAGCGTAGGACAGAACTCCTACGAGCAGTACTTC.

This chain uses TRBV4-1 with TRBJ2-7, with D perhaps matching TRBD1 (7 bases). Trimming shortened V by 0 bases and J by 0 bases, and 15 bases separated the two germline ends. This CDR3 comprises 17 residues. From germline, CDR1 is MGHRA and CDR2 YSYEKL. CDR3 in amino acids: CASSQERAGGSSYEQYF. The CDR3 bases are TGCGCCAGCAGCCAAGAACGGGCAGGGGGGAGCTCCTACGAGCAGTACTTC.

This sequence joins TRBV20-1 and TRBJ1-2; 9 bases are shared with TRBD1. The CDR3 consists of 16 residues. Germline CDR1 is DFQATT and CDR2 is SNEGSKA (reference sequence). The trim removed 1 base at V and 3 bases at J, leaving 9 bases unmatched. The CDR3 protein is CSARGDRTGDDYGYTF. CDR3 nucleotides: TGCAGTGCTAGAGGGGATAGGACAGGGGACGACTATGGCTACACCTTC.

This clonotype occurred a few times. For the CDR3, the DNA is TGTGCCAGCACCCAGGGGGGGGCGACGTCAGGCGGCTACACCTTC. As protein: CASTQGGATSGGYTF. The V and J genes are TRBV3-1 and TRBJ1-2; 7 positions match TRBD1. Germline assignment: CDR1 LGHDT and CDR2 YNNKEL (reference sequence). V was clipped by 7 bases and J by 8 bases; unmatched bases: 16. The CDR3 contains 15 residues.

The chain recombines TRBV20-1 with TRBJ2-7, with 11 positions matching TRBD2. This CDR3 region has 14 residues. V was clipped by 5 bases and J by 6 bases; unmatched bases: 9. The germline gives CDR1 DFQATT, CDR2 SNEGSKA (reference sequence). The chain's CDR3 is CSALTSGGGFEQYF. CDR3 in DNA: TGCAGTGCTCTTACTAGCGGGGGCGGGTTCGAGCAGTACTTC.

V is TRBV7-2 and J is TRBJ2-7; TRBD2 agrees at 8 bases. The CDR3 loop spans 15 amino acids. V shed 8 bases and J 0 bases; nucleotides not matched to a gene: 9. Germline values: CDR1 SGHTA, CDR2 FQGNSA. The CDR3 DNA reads TGTGCCAGCGGATATAGCGGGACCACCTCCTACGAGCAGTACTTC. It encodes CASGYSGTTSYEQYF.

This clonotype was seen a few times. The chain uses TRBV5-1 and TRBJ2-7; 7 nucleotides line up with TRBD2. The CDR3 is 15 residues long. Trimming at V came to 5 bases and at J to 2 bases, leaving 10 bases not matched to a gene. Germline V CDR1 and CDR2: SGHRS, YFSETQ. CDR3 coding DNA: TGCGCCAGCAGTCCTCATGGGGGGGGAACCTACGAGCAGTACTTC. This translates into CASSPHGGGTYEQYF.

The CDR3 protein is CASSYSQGASYEQYF. CDR3 in DNA: TGTGCCAGCAGTTATTCGCAGGGGGCGTCTTACGAGCAGTACTTC. The gene calls are TRBV6-2 or TRBV6-3 and TRBJ2-7; TRBD1 agrees at 8 bases. Germline loops: CDR1 MNHEY, CDR2 SVGEGT. This CDR3 region has 15 residues. V lost 3 bases to trimming and J lost 4 bases; unmatched junction nucleotides: 8.

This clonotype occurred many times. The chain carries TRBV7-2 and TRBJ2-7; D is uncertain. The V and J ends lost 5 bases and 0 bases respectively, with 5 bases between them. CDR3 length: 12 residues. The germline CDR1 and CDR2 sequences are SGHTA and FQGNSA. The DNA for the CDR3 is TGTGCCAGCAGCACGGACTCCTACGAGCAGTACTTC. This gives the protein CASSTDSYEQYF.

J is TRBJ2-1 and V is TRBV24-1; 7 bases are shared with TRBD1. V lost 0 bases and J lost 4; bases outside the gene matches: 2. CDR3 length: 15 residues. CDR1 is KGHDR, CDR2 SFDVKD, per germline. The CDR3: CATSDLLTGYNEQFF. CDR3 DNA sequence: TGTGCCACCAGTGATTTGTTGACAGGGTACAATGAGCAGTTCTTC.

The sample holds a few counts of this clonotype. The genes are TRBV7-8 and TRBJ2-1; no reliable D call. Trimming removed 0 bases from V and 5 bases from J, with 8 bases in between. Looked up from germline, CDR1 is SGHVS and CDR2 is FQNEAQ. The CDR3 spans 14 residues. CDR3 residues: CASSLASVNNEQFF. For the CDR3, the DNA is TGTGCCAGCAGCTTAGCGTCGGTAAACAATGAGCAGTTCTTC.

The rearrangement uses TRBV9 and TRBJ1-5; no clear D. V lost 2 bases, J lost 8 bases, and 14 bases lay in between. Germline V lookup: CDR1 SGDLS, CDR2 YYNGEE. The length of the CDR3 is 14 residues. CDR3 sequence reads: CASSVRDTTEPQHF. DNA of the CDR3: TGTGCCAGCAGCGTTAGGGATACGACTGAGCCCCAGCATTTT.

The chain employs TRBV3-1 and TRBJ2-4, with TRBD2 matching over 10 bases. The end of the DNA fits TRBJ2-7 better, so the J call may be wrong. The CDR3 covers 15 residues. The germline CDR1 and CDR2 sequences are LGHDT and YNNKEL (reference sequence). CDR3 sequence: CASSQLPSGGYEQYF. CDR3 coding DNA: TGTGCCAGCAGCCAACTACCTAGCGGGGGCTACGAGCAGTACTTC.

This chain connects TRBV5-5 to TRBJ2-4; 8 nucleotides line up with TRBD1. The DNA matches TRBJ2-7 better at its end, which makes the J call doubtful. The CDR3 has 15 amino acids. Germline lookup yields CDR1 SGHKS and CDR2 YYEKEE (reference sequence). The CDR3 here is CASSVLDRANHEQYF. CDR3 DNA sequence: TGTGCCAGCAGCGTTTTGGACAGGGCTAATCACGAGCAGTACTTC.

As DNA, the CDR3 is TGTGCCAGCAGCGTAGGGCAGGAGGTCGGCTATGGCTACACCTTC. This sequence encodes CASSVGQEVGYGYTF. The chain links TRBV9 to TRBJ1-2; no reliable D call. CDR1 SGDLS and CDR2 YYNGEE come from the germline V gene. CDR3 length: 15 amino acids. V lost 0 bases to trimming and J lost 4 bases, with 13 bases between them.

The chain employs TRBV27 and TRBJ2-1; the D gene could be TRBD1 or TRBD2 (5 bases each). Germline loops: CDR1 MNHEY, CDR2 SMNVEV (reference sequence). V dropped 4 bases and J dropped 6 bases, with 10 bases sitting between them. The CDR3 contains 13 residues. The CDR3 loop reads CASSYGGVNEQFF. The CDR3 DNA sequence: TGTGCCAGCAGTTATGGGGGAGTCAATGAGCAGTTCTTC.

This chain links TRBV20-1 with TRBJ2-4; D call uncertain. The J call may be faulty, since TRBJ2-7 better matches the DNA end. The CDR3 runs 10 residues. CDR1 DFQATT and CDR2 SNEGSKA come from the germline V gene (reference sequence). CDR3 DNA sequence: TGCAGTGCTATTCTCTACGAGCAGTACTTC. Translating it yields CSAILYEQYF.

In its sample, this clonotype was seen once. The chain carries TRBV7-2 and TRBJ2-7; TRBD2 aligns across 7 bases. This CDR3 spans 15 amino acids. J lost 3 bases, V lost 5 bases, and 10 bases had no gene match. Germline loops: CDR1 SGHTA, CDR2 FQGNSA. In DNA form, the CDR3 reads TGTGCCAGCAGCACCGGACTAGTGTCTAGCTACGAGCAGTACTTC. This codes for CASSTGLVSSYEQYF.

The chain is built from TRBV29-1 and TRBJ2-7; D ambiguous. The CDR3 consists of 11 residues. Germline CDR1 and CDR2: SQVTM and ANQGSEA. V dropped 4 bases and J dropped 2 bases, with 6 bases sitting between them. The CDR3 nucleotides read TGCAGCGTTGCGCATACCTACGAGCAGTACTTC. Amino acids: CSVAHTYEQYF.

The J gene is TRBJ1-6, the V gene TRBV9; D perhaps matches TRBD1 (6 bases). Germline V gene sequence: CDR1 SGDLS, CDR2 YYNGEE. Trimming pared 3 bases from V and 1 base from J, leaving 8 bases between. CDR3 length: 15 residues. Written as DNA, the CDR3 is TGTGCCAGCAGCGGTGACAGGTCCTATAATTCACCCCTCCACTTT. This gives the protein CASSGDRSYNSPLHF.

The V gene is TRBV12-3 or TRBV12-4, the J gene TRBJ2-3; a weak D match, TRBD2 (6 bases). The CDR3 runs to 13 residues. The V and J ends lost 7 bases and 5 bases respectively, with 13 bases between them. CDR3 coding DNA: TGTGCCAGCACGCAGCGGGCGGTAGATACGCAGTATTTT. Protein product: CASTQRAVDTQYF.

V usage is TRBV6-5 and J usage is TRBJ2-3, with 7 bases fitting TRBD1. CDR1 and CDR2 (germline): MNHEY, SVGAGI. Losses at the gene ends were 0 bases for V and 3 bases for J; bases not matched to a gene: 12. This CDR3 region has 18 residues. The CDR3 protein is CASSYSRDSRFMTDTQYF. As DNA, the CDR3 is TGTGCCAGCAGTTACTCGAGGGACAGCCGTTTTATGACAGATACGCAGTATTTT.

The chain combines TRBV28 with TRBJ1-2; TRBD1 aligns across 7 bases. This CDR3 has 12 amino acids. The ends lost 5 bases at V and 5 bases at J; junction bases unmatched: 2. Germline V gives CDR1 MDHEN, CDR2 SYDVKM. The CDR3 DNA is TGTGCCAGCAGTATACAGGGGTATGGCTACACCTTC. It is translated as CASSIQGYGYTF.

The CDR3 nucleotides are TGTGCCAGCAGTGAAGGCGTTACCATGAACACTGAAGCTTTCTTT. Residues: CASSEGVTMNTEAFF. V and J are TRBV2 and TRBJ1-1; D is unclear. Trimming took 1 base from V and 0 from J, leaving 9 bases between them. CDR3 length equals 15 residues. The germline V gene encodes CDR1 SNHLY and CDR2 FYNNEI. Variable domain in full (rest from reference TRBV2 and TRBJ1-1): EPEVTQTPSHQVTQMGQEVILRCVPISNHLYFYWYRQILGQKVEFLVSFYNNEISEKSEIFDDQFSVERPDGSNFTLKIRSTKLEDSAMYFCASSEGVTMNTEAFFGQGTRLTVV.

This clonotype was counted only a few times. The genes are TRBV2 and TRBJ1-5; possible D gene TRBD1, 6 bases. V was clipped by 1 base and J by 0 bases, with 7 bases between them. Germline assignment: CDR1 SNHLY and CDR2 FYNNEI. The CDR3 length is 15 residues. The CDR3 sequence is CASSEVQGSNQPQHF. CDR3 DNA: TGTGCCAGCAGTGAAGTACAGGGTAGCAATCAGCCCCAGCATTTT.

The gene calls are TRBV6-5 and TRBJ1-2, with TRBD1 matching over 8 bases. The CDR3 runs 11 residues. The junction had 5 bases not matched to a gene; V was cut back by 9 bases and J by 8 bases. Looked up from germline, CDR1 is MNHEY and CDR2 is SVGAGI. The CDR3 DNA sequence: TGTGCCAGTAGGACAGGGAGCGGCTACACCTTC. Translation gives CASRTGSGYTF.

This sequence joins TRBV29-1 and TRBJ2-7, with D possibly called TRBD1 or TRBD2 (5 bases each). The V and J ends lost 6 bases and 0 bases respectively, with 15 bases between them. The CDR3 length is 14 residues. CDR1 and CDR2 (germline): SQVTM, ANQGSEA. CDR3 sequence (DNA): TGCAGCGTCCGAGGGGCAGCTAGCTCCTACGAGCAGTACTTC. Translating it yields CSVRGAASSYEQYF.

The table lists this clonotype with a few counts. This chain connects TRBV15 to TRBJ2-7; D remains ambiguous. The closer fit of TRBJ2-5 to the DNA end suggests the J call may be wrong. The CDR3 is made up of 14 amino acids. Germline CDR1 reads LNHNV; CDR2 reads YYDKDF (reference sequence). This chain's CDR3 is CATSRGAPRGTQYF. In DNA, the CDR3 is TGTGCCACCAGCAGAGGGGCCCCTCGCGGGACCCAGTACTTC.

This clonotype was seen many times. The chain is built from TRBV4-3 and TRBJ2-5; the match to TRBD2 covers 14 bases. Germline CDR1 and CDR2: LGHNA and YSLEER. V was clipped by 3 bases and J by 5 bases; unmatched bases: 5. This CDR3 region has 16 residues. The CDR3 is CASSHRLAGGRETQYF. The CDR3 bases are TGCGCCAGCAGCCACCGACTAGCGGGGGGGCGGGAGACCCAGTACTTC.

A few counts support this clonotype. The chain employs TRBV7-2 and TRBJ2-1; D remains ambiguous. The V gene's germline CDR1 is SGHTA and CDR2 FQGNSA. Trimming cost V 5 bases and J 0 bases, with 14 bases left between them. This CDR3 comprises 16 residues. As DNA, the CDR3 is TGTGCCAGCAGCATATCCGTCTTAAGCTCCTACAATGAGCAGTTCTTC. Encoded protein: CASSISVLSSYNEQFF.